These T cell receptor beta chains were read from a single sample in a study of T cell responses to AZD1222 COVID-19 vaccine. The table came from immunoSEQ multiplex PCR; TCRdb's copy has only in-frame clones and leaves some out. This table holds approximately 160,000 clones, 90% found once. Sequencing used peripheral blood, obtained on day 0 of AZD1222 vaccination. Receptor source: an adult in good health. Each CDR3 is given with its conserved first and last residue. Each record gives: clone size, D gene, J gene, V gene, CDR3 DNA, CDR3 protein. D genes are given only for firm matches. Some rows mark clone size as missing; the rest say once, few, many or name a class of expanded clone.

NA	TRBD1	TRBJ2-3	TRBV27	TGTGCCAGCAGTTCCTACAGGGGAGCGACAGATACGCAGTATTTT	CASSSYRGATDTQYF
NA	TRBD2	TRBJ2-3	TRBV2	TGTGCCAGCCTGGGACTAGCGGGTAGCACAGATACGCAGTATTTT	CASLGLAGSTDTQYF
once	NA	TRBJ1-1	TRBV6-1	TGTGCCAGCAGTGAACAGGGAGGGACTGAAGCTTTCTTT	CASSEQGGTEAFF
NA	NA	TRBJ2-6	TRBV27	TGTGCCAGCAGTCTCCAGTCTGGGGCCAACGTCCTGACTTTC	CASSLQSGANVLTF
NA	NA	TRBJ1-5	TRBV5-1	TGCGCCAGCAGCTTGGGGCAGACAAATCAGCCCCAGCATTTT	CASSLGQTNQPQHF
NA	NA	TRBJ2-7	TRBV28	TGTGCCAGCAGGGACACGGCCTACGAGCAGTACTTC	CASRDTAYEQYF
NA	TRBD1	TRBJ1-5	TRBV6-5	TGTGCCAGCAGCCGGGACAGAAGTAGCAATCAGCCCCAGCATTTT	CASSRDRSSNQPQHF
NA	NA	TRBJ1-2	TRBV25-1	TGTGCCAGCAGTGAATCTCCGGGCCACTATGGCTACACCTTC	CASSESPGHYGYTF
NA	NA	TRBJ1-5	TRBV6-6	TGTGCCAGCAGTTACTCGAGGGGGGGAGGCAATCAGCCCCAGCATTTT	CASSYSRGGGNQPQHF
NA	NA	TRBJ1-1	TRBV28	TGTGCCAGCAGTTTATCGAGGAGACACTTGAACACTGAAGCTTTCTTT	CASSLSRRHLNTEAFF
once	TRBD1	TRBJ1-1	TRBV27	TGTGCCAGCAGTTCCTGGACAGGGGGGCCCCTTGTCACTGAAGCTTTCTTT	CASSSWTGGPLVTEAFF
NA	NA	TRBJ1-2	TRBV29-1	TGCAGCGTTGAATCCCTGGGAGGCAGGGCAAGTGGCTACACCTTC	CSVESLGGRASGYTF
NA	NA	TRBJ1-2	TRBV6-5	TGTGCCAGCAGTCAGACAGTTGTTTCTTATGGCTACACCTTC	CASSQTVVSYGYTF
NA	NA	TRBJ1-1	TRBV2	TGTGCCAGCAGTCGGGCGACTACTTTTGGGACTGAAGCTTTCTTT	CASSRATTFGTEAFF
few	NA	TRBJ1-2	TRBV11-2	TGTGCCAGCAGCTTGGACAGCTACTATGGCTACACCTTC	CASSLDSYYGYTF
NA	NA	TRBJ1-1	TRBV2	TGTGCCAGTAAGACAGGTGAAGCTTTCTTT	CASKTGEAFF
NA	NA	TRBJ1-2	TRBV19	TGTGCCAGTAGTATAGAACAGGCTAACTACACCTTC	CASSIEQANYTF
NA	NA	TRBJ1-4	TRBV5-4	TGTGCCAGCAGCCGGGACGACCGCGAAAAACTGTTTTTT	CASSRDDREKLFF
NA	TRBD2	TRBJ2-3	TRBV24-1	TGTGCCACAAGTGGGGGGGTTCCAGATACGCAGTATTTT	CATSGGVPDTQYF
NA	TRBD1	TRBJ1-1	TRBV19	TGTGCCAGTAACTCGTATTTGGTGACAGGGGAACCAGAAGCTTTCTTT	CASNSYLVTGEPEAFF
NA	TRBD2	TRBJ2-2	TRBV5-1	TGCGCCAGCAGCCCGAGCGGGGCGCCGAACACCGGGGAGCTGTTTTTT	CASSPSGAPNTGELFF
NA	TRBD1	TRBJ2-1	TRBV4-3	TGCGCCAGCAGCCAATGGGACAGAAGCTACAATGAGCAGTTCTTC	CASSQWDRSYNEQFF
NA	TRBD1	TRBJ2-7	TRBV7-9	TGTGCCAGCAGCTTAGGGACAGGTCACGAGCAGTACTTC	CASSLGTGHEQYF
few	TRBD2	TRBJ2-7	TRBV2	TGTGCCAGCAGTGGCCTACTAGCGGGGGCCCTCGAGCAGTACTTC	CASSGLLAGALEQYF
NA	NA	TRBJ2-7	TRBV2	TGTGCCAGCAGTACGGTAGGCCGGCAGTACTTC	CASSTVGRQYF
NA	NA	TRBJ2-7	TRBV7-2	TGTGCCAGCAGCTTCGACAGGTTCCACTCCTACGAGCAGTACTTC	CASSFDRFHSYEQYF
NA	NA	TRBJ1-5	TRBV27	TGTGCCAGCAGTCCGCGACTGCCTCTTCAGCCCCAGCATTTT	CASSPRLPLQPQHF
NA	NA	TRBJ1-1	TRBV11-2	TGTGCCAGCAGCTTACAGGTCAGGGGCACTGAAGCTTTCTTT	CASSLQVRGTEAFF
few	NA	TRBJ1-4	TRBV28	TGTGCCAGCATGGGGACAACTAATAGCAAACTGTTTTTT	CASMGTTNSKLFF
NA	NA	TRBJ1-2	TRBV24-1	TGTGCCACCAGTGATCAGACACAGGGCTACACCTTC	CATSDQTQGYTF
NA	NA	TRBJ1-3	TRBV11-2	TGTGCCAGCAGCTTCCCCCCTTATGGGGCCTTAGCTGGAAACACCATATATTTT	CASSFPPYGALAGNTIYF
NA	TRBD2	TRBJ2-5	TRBV5-6	TGTGCCAGCAGCTTGGGACTAGCGGGTATGTTTCAAGAGACCCAGTACTTC	CASSLGLAGMFQETQYF